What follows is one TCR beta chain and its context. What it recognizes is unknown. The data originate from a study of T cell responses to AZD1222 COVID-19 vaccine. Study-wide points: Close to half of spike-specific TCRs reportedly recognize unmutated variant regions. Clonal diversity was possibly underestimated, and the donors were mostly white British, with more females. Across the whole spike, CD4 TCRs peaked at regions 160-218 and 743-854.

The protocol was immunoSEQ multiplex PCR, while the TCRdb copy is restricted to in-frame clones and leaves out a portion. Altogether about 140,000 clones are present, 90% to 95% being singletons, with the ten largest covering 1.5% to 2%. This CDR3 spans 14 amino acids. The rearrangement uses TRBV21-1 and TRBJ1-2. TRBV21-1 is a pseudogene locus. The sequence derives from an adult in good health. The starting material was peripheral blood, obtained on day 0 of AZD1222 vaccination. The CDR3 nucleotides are TGTGCCAGCAGCCCTTCGACTGCAAACTATGGCTACACCTTC. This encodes CASSPSTANYGYTF.